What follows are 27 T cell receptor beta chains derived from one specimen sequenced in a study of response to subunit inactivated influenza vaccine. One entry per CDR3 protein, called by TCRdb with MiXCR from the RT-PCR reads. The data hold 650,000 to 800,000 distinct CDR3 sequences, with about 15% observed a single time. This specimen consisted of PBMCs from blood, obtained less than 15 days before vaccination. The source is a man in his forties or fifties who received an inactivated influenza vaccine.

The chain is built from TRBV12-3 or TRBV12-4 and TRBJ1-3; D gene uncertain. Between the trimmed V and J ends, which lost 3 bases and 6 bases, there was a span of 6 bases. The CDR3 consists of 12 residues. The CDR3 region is CASSFILNTIYF. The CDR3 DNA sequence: TGTGCCAGCAGTTTCATACTAAACACCATATATTTT.

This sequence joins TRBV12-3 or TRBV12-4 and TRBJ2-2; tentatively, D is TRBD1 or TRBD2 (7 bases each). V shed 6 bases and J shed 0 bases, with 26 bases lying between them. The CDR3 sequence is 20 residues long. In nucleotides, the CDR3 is TGTGCCAGCAGATCCCGACAGGGAGGGAGAGGGGTCCCGAACACCGGGGAGCTGTTTTTT. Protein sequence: CASRSRQGGRGVPNTGELFF.

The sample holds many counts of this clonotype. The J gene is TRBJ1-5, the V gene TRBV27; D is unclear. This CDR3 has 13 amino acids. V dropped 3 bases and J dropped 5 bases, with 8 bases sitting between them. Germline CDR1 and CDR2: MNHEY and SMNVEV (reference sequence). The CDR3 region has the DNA TGTGCCAGCAGTTTTGGGCCTTATCAGCCCCAGCATTTT. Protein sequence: CASSFGPYQPQHF.

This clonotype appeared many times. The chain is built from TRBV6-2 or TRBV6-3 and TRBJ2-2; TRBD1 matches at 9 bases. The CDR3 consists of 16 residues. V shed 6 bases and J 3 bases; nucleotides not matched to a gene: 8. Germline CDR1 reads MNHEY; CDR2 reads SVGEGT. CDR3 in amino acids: CASSHDRGIYTGELFF. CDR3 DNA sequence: TGTGCCAGCAGCCATGACAGGGGGATTTACACCGGGGAGCTGTTTTTT.

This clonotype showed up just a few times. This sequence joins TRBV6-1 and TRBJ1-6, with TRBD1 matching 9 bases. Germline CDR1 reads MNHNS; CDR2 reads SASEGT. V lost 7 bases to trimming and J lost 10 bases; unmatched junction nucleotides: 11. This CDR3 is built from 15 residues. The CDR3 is CASTELTGGVSPLHF. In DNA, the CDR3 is TGTGCCAGCACCGAATTAACAGGGGGCGTATCACCCCTCCACTTT.

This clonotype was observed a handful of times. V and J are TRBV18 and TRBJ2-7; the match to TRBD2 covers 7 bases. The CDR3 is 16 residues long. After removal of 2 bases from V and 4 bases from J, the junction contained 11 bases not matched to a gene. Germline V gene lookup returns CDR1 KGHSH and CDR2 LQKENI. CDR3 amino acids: CASSPGGGGSWYEQYF. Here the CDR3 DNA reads TGTGCCAGCTCACCAGGGGGAGGCGGGAGTTGGTACGAGCAGTACTTC.

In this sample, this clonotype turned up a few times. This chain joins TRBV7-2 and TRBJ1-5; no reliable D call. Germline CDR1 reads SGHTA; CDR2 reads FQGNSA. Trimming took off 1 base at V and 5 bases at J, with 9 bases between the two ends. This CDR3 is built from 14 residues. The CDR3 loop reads CASSLVGSDQPQHF. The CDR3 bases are TGTGCCAGCAGCTTAGTTGGATCCGATCAGCCCCAGCATTTT.

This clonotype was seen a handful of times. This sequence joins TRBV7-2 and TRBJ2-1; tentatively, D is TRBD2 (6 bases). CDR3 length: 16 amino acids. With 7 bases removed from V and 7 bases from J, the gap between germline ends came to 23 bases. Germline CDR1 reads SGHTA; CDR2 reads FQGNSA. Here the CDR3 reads CASIPGGWAERNEQFF. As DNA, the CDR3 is TGTGCCAGCATTCCCGGAGGGTGGGCCGAACGAAATGAGCAGTTCTTC.

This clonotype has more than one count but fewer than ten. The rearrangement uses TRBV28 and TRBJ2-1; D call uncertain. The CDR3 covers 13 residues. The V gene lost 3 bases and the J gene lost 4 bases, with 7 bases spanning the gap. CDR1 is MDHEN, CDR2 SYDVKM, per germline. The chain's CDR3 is CASSFGLYNEQFF. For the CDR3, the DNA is TGTGCCAGCAGTTTCGGCTTATACAATGAGCAGTTCTTC.

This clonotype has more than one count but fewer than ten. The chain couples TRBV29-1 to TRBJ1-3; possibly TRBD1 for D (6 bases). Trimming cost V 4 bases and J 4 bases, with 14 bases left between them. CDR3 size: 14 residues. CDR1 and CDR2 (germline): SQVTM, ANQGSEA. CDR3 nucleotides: TGCAGCGTTGCCACAGGGACCGTCGGAAACACCATATATTTT. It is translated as CSVATGTVGNTIYF.

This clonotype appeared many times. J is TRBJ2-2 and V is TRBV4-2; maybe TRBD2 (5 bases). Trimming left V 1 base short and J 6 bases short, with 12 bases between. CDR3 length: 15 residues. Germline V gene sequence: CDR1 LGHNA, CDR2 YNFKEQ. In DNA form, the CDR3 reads TGTGCCAGCAGCCAAGCGCTAGCTGGATCCGGGGAGCTGTTTTTT. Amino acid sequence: CASSQALAGSGELFF.

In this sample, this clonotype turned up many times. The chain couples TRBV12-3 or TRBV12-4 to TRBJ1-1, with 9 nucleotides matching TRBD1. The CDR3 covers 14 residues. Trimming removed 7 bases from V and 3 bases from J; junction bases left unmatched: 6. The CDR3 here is CASNKQGAYTEAFF. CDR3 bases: TGTGCCAGCAACAAACAGGGGGCCTACACTGAAGCTTTCTTT.

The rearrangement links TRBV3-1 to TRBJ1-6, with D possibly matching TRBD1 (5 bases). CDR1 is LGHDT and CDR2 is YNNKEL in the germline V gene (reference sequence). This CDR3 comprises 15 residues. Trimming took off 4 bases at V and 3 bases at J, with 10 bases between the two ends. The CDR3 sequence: CASSPGGGYNSPLHF. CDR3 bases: TGTGCCAGCAGCCCGGGGGGGGGCTATAATTCACCCCTCCACTTT.

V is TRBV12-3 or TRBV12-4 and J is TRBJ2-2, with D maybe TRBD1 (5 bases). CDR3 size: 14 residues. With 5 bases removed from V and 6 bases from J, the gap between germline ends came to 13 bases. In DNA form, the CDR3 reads TGTGCCAGCAGTGAACAGGAAGTGTCCGGGGAGCTGTTTTTT. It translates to CASSEQEVSGELFF.

The CDR3 DNA is TGTGCCAGCAGGGGGTCTTCTAGGTCCTACAATGAGCAGTTCTTC. Protein product: CASRGSSRSYNEQFF. This sequence joins TRBV6-2 or TRBV6-3 and TRBJ2-1; D call uncertain. The CDR3 consists of 15 residues. Trimming removed 6 bases from V and 1 base from J, with 13 bases in between. Germline V lookup: CDR1 MNHEY, CDR2 SVGEGT.

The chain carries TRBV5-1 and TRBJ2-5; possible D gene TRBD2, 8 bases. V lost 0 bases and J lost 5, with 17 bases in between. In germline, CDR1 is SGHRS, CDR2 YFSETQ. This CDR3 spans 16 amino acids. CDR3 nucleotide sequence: TGCGCCAGCAGCTTGGCCCCAGCGGGGGACAGCGAGACCCAGTACTTC. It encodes CASSLAPAGDSETQYF.

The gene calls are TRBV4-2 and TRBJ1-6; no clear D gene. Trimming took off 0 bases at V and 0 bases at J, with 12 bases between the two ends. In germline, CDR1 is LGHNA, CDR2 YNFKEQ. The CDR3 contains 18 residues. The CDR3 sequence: CASSQESIPSSYNSPLHF. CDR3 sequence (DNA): TGTGCCAGCAGCCAAGAAAGTATCCCGAGCTCCTATAATTCACCCCTCCACTTT.

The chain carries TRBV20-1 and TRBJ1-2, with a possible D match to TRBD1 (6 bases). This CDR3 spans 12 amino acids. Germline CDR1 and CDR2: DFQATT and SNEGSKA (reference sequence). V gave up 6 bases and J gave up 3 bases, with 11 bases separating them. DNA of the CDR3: TGCAGTGCAGAAAGACAGGACTATGGCTACACCTTC. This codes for CSAERQDYGYTF.

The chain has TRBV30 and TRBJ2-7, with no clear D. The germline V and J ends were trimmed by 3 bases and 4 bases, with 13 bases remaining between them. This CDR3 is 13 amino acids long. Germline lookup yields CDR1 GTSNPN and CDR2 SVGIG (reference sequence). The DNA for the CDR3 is TGTGCCTGGAGCGCCTCTCTGAGGTACGAGCAGTACTTC. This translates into CAWSASLRYEQYF.

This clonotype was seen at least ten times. The CDR3 protein is CASSQEGGLETQYF. The CDR3 bases are TGCGCCAGCAGCCAAGAGGGGGGGCTGGAGACCCAGTACTTC. V gene TRBV4-1 combines with J gene TRBJ2-5; a possible D gene is TRBD2 (7 bases). Germline V gene sequence: CDR1 MGHRA, CDR2 YSYEKL. CDR3 length: 14 amino acids. Deletions cut 0 bases from V and 5 bases from J, with 10 bases between.

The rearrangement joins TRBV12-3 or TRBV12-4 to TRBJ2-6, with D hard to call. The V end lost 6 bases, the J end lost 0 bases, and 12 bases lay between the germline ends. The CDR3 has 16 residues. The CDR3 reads CASRTGKYSGANVLTF. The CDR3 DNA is TGTGCCAGCAGGACGGGTAAATACTCTGGGGCCAACGTCCTGACTTTC.

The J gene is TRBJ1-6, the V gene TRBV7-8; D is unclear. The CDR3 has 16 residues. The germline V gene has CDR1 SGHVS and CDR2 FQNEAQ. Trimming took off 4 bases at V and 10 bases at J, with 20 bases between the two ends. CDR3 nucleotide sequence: TGTGCCAGCAGCTCTATGGTGACATTAAGCGGGTCACCCCTCCACTTT. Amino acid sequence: CASSSMVTLSGSPLHF.

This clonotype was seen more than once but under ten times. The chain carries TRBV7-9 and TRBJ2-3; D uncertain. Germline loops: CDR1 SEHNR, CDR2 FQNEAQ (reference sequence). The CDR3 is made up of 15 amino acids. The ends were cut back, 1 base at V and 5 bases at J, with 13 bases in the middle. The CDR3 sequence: CASSLGQTQGDTQYF. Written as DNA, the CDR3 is TGTGCCAGCAGCTTAGGTCAAACACAAGGAGATACGCAGTATTTT.

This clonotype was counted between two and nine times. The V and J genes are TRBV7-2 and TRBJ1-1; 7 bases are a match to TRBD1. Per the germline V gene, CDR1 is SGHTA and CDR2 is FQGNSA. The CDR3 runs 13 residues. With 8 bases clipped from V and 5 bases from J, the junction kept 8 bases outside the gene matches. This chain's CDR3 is CASRAGGRTEAFF. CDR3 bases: TGTGCCAGCCGGGCAGGGGGGAGAACTGAAGCTTTCTTT.

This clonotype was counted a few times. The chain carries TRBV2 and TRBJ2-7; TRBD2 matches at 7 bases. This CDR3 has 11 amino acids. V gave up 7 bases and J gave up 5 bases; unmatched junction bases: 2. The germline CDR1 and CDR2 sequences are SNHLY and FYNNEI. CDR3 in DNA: TGTGCCAGCACGGGACTAAACGAGCAGTACTTC. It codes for CASTGLNEQYF.

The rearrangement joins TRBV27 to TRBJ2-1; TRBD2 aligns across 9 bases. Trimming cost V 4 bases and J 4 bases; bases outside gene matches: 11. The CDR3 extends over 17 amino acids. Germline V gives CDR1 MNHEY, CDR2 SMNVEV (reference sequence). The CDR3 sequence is CASSYTLRLAAYNEQFF. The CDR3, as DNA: TGTGCCAGCAGTTATACCCTCCGACTAGCGGCATACAATGAGCAGTTCTTC.

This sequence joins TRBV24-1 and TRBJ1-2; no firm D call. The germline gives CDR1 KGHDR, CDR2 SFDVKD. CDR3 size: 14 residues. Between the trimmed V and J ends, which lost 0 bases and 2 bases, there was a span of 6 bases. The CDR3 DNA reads TGTGCCACCAGTGATTTGTCAGTAAACTATGGCTACACCTTC. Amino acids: CATSDLSVNYGYTF.